These 21 T cell receptor beta chains originate from one sample sequenced in a study of blood T cells in healthy people across ages. The second PCR ran roughly 6 to 11 cycles with a sample-barcoded 5' primer and J-beta primers. MiXCR was run by TCRdb on the 5' RACE reads, yielding one entry per CDR3 protein. The profile shows over 700,000 distinct CDR3 sequences, 25% of them singletons. The sample was also reused in another study, on T cells of mothers and their children.

Sequencing was performed on blood. The receptor source for this set is a boy younger than 18 in good health.

This clonotype appeared a few times. The rearrangement links TRBV6-5 to TRBJ2-2; D is perhaps TRBD1 or TRBD2 (7 bases each). This CDR3 contains 17 residues. CDR1 is MNHEY and CDR2 is SVGAGI in the germline V gene. Deletions cut 2 bases from V and 7 bases from J, with 20 bases between. The CDR3 nucleotides read TGTGCCAGCAGTTACCCTGCCCGGGGGGCAGGGGGCGGGGAGCTGTTTTTT. This encodes CASSYPARGAGGGELFF.

The V call is TRBV12-3 or TRBV12-4, the J call TRBJ2-3; 9 bases align to TRBD1. V was pared by 4 bases and J by 3 bases, with 5 bases of the junction left unmatched. The CDR3 loop spans 15 amino acids. The CDR3 DNA reads as TGTGCCAGCAGTTCCGGGACAGGGAATACAGATACGCAGTATTTT. Its translation is CASSSGTGNTDTQYF.

This chain uses TRBV19 with TRBJ2-5; 7 bases agree with TRBD2. The J call may be wrong; the DNA end is better matched by TRBJ2-1. Germline values: CDR1 LNHDA, CDR2 SQIVND (reference sequence). CDR3 length equals 15 residues. In nucleotides, the CDR3 is TGTGCCAGTAGTAAAGCGGGACTAATGAGGAATGAGCAGTTCTTC. Translating gives CASSKAGLMRNEQFF.

The chain joins TRBV12-3 or TRBV12-4 to TRBJ2-5; a possible D gene is TRBD1 (5 bases). V lost 6 bases, J lost 5 bases, and 13 bases lay in between. This CDR3 contains 13 residues. The DNA for the CDR3 is TGTGCCAGCAGACTCCAGAAGGGGGAGACCCAGTACTTC. As protein: CASRLQKGETQYF.

This clonotype has more than one count but fewer than ten. The chain is built from TRBV11-2 and TRBJ2-5; maybe TRBD1 (6 bases). The better agreement between TRBJ2-1 and the DNA end casts doubt on the J call. CDR3 size: 16 residues. The germline V gene encodes CDR1 SGHAT and CDR2 FQNNGV. The CDR3 sequence: CASSFSSDSYYNEQFF. Here the CDR3 DNA reads TGTGCCAGCAGCTTCAGCTCGGACAGTTATTACAATGAGCAGTTCTTC.

This clonotype was counted between two and nine times. This sequence joins TRBV11-2 and TRBJ2-5, with 7 positions matching TRBD2. The CDR3 length is 16 residues. J gave up 4 bases and V 6 bases, and 14 bases lay outside the gene matches. From germline, CDR1 is SGHAT and CDR2 FQNNGV. The CDR3, as DNA: TGTGCCAGCAGACTCTACGGGGGAGGGGACCCAGAGACCCAGTACTTC. Amino acids: CASRLYGGGDPETQYF.

This clonotype was observed a few times. This sequence joins TRBV19 and TRBJ1-3, with TRBD1 identical over 7 bases. Germline CDR1 reads LNHDA; CDR2 reads SQIVND (reference sequence). The CDR3 consists of 17 residues. J lost 2 bases, V lost 5 bases, and 12 bases had no gene match. This CDR3 is CASSPGTAGRAGNTIYF. CDR3 DNA: TGTGCCAGTAGTCCAGGGACAGCCGGAAGGGCTGGAAACACCATATATTTT.

This clonotype appeared a few times. The chain recombines TRBV7-3 with TRBJ2-1; D might be TRBD1 or TRBD2, each matching 5 bases. There are 12 residues in the CDR3. Germline V gene lookup returns CDR1 SGHTA and CDR2 FQGTGA. V lost 5 bases and J 9 bases, leaving 11 bases between the germline ends. CDR3 residues: CASSPGGAEQFF. As DNA, the CDR3 is TGTGCCAGCAGCCCTGGGGGAGCTGAGCAGTTCTTC.

The rearrangement links TRBV7-6 to TRBJ2-2; the D gene could be TRBD1 or TRBD2 (5 bases each). The germline V gene encodes CDR1 SGHVS and CDR2 FNYEAQ. The V end lost 2 bases, the J end lost 6 bases, and 16 bases lay between the germline ends. The CDR3 extends over 16 amino acids. Here the CDR3 reads CASSLMSFGDAGELFF. For the CDR3, the DNA is TGTGCCAGCAGCTTAATGAGTTTTGGGGACGCCGGGGAGCTGTTTTTT.

The gene calls are TRBV20-1 and TRBJ2-4; 10 bases fit TRBD2. The junction had 6 bases not matched to a gene; V was cut back by 2 bases and J by 5 bases. This CDR3 has 15 amino acids. Germline loops: CDR1 DFQATT, CDR2 SNEGSKA (reference sequence). CDR3 residues: CSARPSGGHQNIQYF. CDR3 nucleotide sequence: TGCAGTGCTAGACCTAGCGGGGGCCATCAAAACATTCAGTACTTC.

A few counts support this clonotype. The junction shows a germline mismatch at one end, possibly a read error. The V gene is TRBV7-2, the J gene TRBJ1-1; possible D gene TRBD1, 6 bases. The CDR3 has 11 residues. Germline CDR1 and CDR2: SGHTA and FQGNSA. Here the CDR3 reads CASSLAAGGTF. The CDR3 coding sequence is TGTGCCAGCAGCTTAGCAGCGGGGGGCACCTTT.

This clonotype appeared a few times. V gene TRBV10-3 combines with J gene TRBJ1-3; D is undetermined. The germline V gene has CDR1 ENHRY and CDR2 SYGVKD. The CDR3 has 15 amino acids. Trimming took 4 bases from V and 0 from J, leaving 10 bases between them. In nucleotides, the CDR3 is TGTGCCATCAGTGTGAGTCAGAGCTCTGGAAACACCATATATTTT. Protein product: CAISVSQSSGNTIYF.

This clonotype appeared a few times. This sequence joins TRBV20-1 and TRBJ2-5; tentatively, D is TRBD2 (7 bases). Trimming cost V 6 bases and J 3 bases, with 14 bases left between them. From germline, CDR1 is DFQATT and CDR2 SNEGSKA (reference sequence). The length of the CDR3 is 13 residues. CDR3 DNA sequence: TGCAGTGCCATAAGGGGGGGAGAAGAGACCCAGTACTTC. This gives the protein CSAIRGGEETQYF.

This clonotype occurred many times. CDR3 amino acids: CASSPGQGGETQYF. DNA of the CDR3: TGCGCCAGCAGCCCGGGACAGGGGGGAGAGACCCAGTACTTC. The chain carries TRBV5-1 and TRBJ2-5, with 11 bases identical to TRBD1. Germline V gene data show CDR1 as SGHRS and CDR2 as YFSETQ. The CDR3 has 14 residues. Trimming at V came to 4 bases and at J to 4 bases, leaving 3 bases not matched to a gene.

The chain combines TRBV7-2 with TRBJ2-7; the match to TRBD2 covers 7 bases. CDR3 length: 13 amino acids. V trimming: 6 bases; J trimming: 5 bases; junction bases outside the gene matches: 7. Germline V gene sequence: CDR1 SGHTA, CDR2 FQGNSA. The CDR3 DNA reads TGTGCCAGCAGGGGCGGGGGAACCCACGAGCAGTACTTC. Its translation: CASRGGGTHEQYF.

The chain joins TRBV5-1 to TRBJ2-7; 11 nucleotides match TRBD2. Germline CDR1 is SGHRS and CDR2 is YFSETQ. J was trimmed by 4 bases and V by 1 base; bases with no gene match: 4. The CDR3 covers 15 residues. The CDR3 sequence: CASSLTSGRVYEQYF. The CDR3 DNA reads TGCGCCAGCAGCTTGACTAGCGGGAGAGTTTACGAGCAGTACTTC.

This chain connects TRBV5-1 to TRBJ2-5, with 8 bases aligning to TRBD2. The J call could be wrong; TRBJ2-1 is a better fit for the DNA end. The CDR3 totals 14 residues. Germline V gives CDR1 SGHRS, CDR2 YFSETQ. CDR3 bases: TGCGCCAGCAGCTTGAGAGCGGGAGCCCATGAGCAGTTCTTC. The encoded protein is CASSLRAGAHEQFF.

This clonotype was detected a few times. The rearrangement uses TRBV7-2 and TRBJ2-3; D is ambiguous. Per germline, CDR1 SGHTA and CDR2 FQGNSA. V was cut by 7 bases and J by 4 bases, with 9 bases left in between. The CDR3 is 12 residues long. The CDR3 region is CASKTGADTQYF. DNA of the CDR3: TGTGCCAGCAAGACTGGGGCAGATACGCAGTATTTT.

This sequence joins TRBV11-2 and TRBJ2-5, with 7 bases fitting TRBD2. CDR1 SGHAT and CDR2 FQNNGV come from the germline V gene. Trimming cost V 4 bases and J 4 bases; bases outside gene matches: 12. This CDR3 spans 16 amino acids. CDR3 DNA sequence: TGTGCCAGCAGCTCCAGGGACTATTACTCATTAGAGACCCAGTACTTC. Protein product: CASSSRDYYSLETQYF.

The rearrangement uses TRBV12-3 or TRBV12-4 and TRBJ2-1; D may match TRBD1 or TRBD2 (5 bases each). The DNA end favors TRBJ2-7, so the J call may be wrong. The CDR3 runs to 15 residues. CDR3 sequence: CASTLSWGTDYEQYF. The CDR3 DNA reads TGTGCCAGCACCCTCTCTTGGGGGACCGACTACGAGCAGTACTTC.

This clonotype was detected only a few times. The rearrangement links TRBV13 to TRBJ1-1, with 8 bases fitting TRBD1. Germline loops: CDR1 PRHDT, CDR2 FYEKMQ (reference sequence). The CDR3 loop spans 15 amino acids. Losses at the gene ends were 5 bases for V and 3 bases for J; bases not matched to a gene: 8. The CDR3 nucleotides read TGTGCCAGCAGCAGGGGCGGACAGGGTGACACTGAAGCTTTCTTT. Translating it yields CASSRGGQGDTEAFF.